This T cell receptor (beta chain) was sequenced in a study of identical twins. With respect to this clonotype: Its antigen is currently unknown.

Study outcomes and limitations: The study found excess low generation probability among twin-shared out-of-frame alpha sequences. Insertions were fewer in abundant cord blood beta clonotypes, whereas memory repertoires showed none of this pattern.

The V and J ends lost 4 bases and 8 bases, in that order; junction bases with no gene match: 8. CDR3 length: 16 amino acids. The V gene's germline CDR1 is KGHDR and CDR2 SFDVKD. Template switching introduced a universal primer site, and the cDNA bore unique molecular identifiers. TCRdb independently ran MiXCR on the 5' RACE reads; one entry per CDR3 protein. The profile shows around 240,000 distinct CDR3 sequences, approximately 7% of them singletons. These data were likewise used in another study, on yellow fever vaccine responses in identical twins.

This TCR was sampled from a woman younger than 30 in good health. The chain has TRBV24-1 and TRBJ2-1, with TRBD2 identical over 12 bases. Sequencing was performed on memory (CD45RO+) T cells sorted from blood. DNA for the CDR3: TGTGCCACCAGTGAAGAACTAGCGGGAGGATTCTATGAGCAGTTCTTC. Encoded protein: CATSEELAGGFYEQFF.